These 26 T cell receptor beta chains share one sample of origin, sequenced in a study of blood T cell repertoires in COVID-19. Assay used: immunoSEQ multiplex PCR; TCRdb lists only in-frame clones, some missing. The sample has 330,000 or so clones, roughly 87% seen once. What was sequenced was peripheral blood. The receptor source for this set is a man aged 30-40 years with COVID-19, enrolled during active disease.

This clone was observed a single time. This chain links TRBV3-1 (or the pseudogene TRBV3-2) with TRBJ2-1; 11 nucleotides agree with TRBD2. Trimming took 0 bases from V and 2 from J; bases not matched to a gene: 6. Germline V gene data show CDR1 as LGHDT and CDR2 as YNNKEL (reference sequence). The CDR3 runs to 18 residues. CDR3 sequence reads: CASSQDLLAGAAYNEQFF. The CDR3 coding sequence is TGTGCCAGCAGCCAAGACCTACTAGCGGGAGCCGCCTACAATGAGCAGTTCTTC.

The rearrangement joins TRBV19 to TRBJ1-5; possible D gene TRBD1, 5 bases. The CDR3 loop spans 12 amino acids. Germline CDR1 and CDR2: LNHDA and SQIVND (reference sequence). The V gene lost 4 bases and the J gene lost 7 bases, with 8 bases spanning the gap. Written as DNA, the CDR3 is TGTGCCAGTAGTACAGGGAGGCAGCCCCAGCATTTT. It is translated as CASSTGRQPQHF.

The rearrangement joins TRBV12-3 or TRBV12-4 to TRBJ2-4; D gene ambiguous. Trimming cost V 4 bases and J 8 bases, with 12 bases left between them. The length of the CDR3 is 13 residues. CDR3 coding DNA: TGTGCCAGCAGTTCTCTAATTCCGGACATTCAGTACTTC. Translating it yields CASSSLIPDIQYF.

The chain is built from TRBV19 and TRBJ2-7, with D possibly matching TRBD2 (6 bases). Germline-derived CDR1 and CDR2 are LNHDA and SQIVND (reference sequence). V lost 4 bases, J lost 2 bases, and 9 bases lay in between. The CDR3 contains 13 residues. CDR3 in DNA: TGTGCCAGTAGTAGCGGGATCCCCTACGAGCAGTACTTC. This translates into CASSSGIPYEQYF.

CDR3: CASSLVARSEAFF. In DNA, the CDR3 is TGCGCCAGCAGCTTGGTAGCCAGATCTGAAGCTTTCTTT. The chain is built from TRBV5-1 and TRBJ1-1; D is undetermined. CDR1 is SGHRS and CDR2 is YFSETQ in the germline V gene. The CDR3 covers 13 residues. Trimming removed 0 bases at V and 6 bases at J, with 9 bases between.

This sequence joins TRBV28 and TRBJ1-1; no definite D call. Deletions cut 5 bases from V and 2 bases from J, with 6 bases between. CDR3 length: 12 residues. The germline V gene has CDR1 MDHEN and CDR2 SYDVKM. The CDR3 region has the DNA TGTGCCAGCAGTCGTCCTAACACTGAAGCTTTCTTT. It yields the protein CASSRPNTEAFF. Drawing the rest from reference TRBV28 and TRBJ1-1, the complete variable domain is DVKVTQSSRYLVKRTGEKVFLECVQDMDHENMFWYRQDPGLGLRLIYFSYDVKMKEKGDIPEGYSVSREKKERFSLILESASTNQTSMYLCASSRPNTEAFFGQGTRLTVV.

The chain couples TRBV28 to TRBJ1-1; D not resolved. The CDR3 runs 15 residues. From germline, CDR1 is MDHEN and CDR2 SYDVKM. Trimming removed 5 bases from V and 5 bases from J, with 18 bases in between. The CDR3 protein is CASSPRGEGRTEAFF. The DNA for the CDR3 is TGTGCCAGCAGTCCGCGCGGGGAAGGAAGGACTGAAGCTTTCTTT.

The rearrangement joins TRBV19 to TRBJ1-4; possibly TRBD1 for D (6 bases). The CDR3 loop spans 15 amino acids. The ends were cut back, 3 bases at V and 3 bases at J, with 11 bases in the middle. The germline CDR1 and CDR2 sequences are LNHDA and SQIVND (reference sequence). CDR3: CASSIDRRPNEKLFF. The CDR3 nucleotides read TGTGCCAGTAGTATTGACAGGCGCCCTAATGAAAAACTGTTTTTT.

V is TRBV7-4 and J is TRBJ1-2; TRBD1 agrees at 7 bases. This CDR3 region has 19 residues. Trimming took 7 bases from V and 5 from J; bases not matched to a gene: 25. Looked up from germline, CDR1 is SGHVT and CDR2 is SQSDAQ. This chain's CDR3 is CASIILGGDSLPFLYGYTF. The CDR3 nucleotides are TGTGCCAGCATCATACTTGGCGGGGACAGCTTACCTTTCCTTTATGGCTACACCTTC.

The chain uses TRBV13 and TRBJ2-7, with D possibly matching TRBD2 (6 bases). The length of the CDR3 is 16 residues. V was trimmed by 5 bases and J by 4 bases, leaving 21 bases between them. Germline V CDR1 and CDR2: PRHDT, FYEKMQ (reference sequence). The CDR3: CASSPNRASEFYEQYF. In DNA form, the CDR3 reads TGTGCCAGCAGCCCCAATCGAGCTAGCGAGTTTTACGAGCAGTACTTC.

The genes are TRBV4-1 and TRBJ1-5, with D hard to call. The length of the CDR3 is 14 residues. Germline CDR1 and CDR2: MGHRA and YSYEKL. Trimming took off 1 base at V and 9 bases at J, with 13 bases between the two ends. The CDR3 is CASSQVVVSGPQHF. CDR3 coding DNA: TGCGCCAGCAGCCAAGTAGTAGTTAGTGGGCCCCAGCATTTT.

The V and J genes are TRBV9 and TRBJ2-3; 12 bases are shared with TRBD1. V trimming: 3 bases; J trimming: 3 bases; junction bases outside the gene matches: 8. Germline CDR1 reads SGDLS; CDR2 reads YYNGEE. The CDR3 extends over 17 amino acids. The CDR3 sequence is CASSAEGTGGGTDTQYF. CDR3 coding DNA: TGTGCCAGCAGCGCTGAGGGGACAGGGGGCGGAACAGATACGCAGTATTTT.

The CDR3 coding sequence is TGTGCCAGCAGTTTATTGTTGTTGGGCGCAGGCTACACCTACGAGCAGTACTTC. Its protein is CASSLLLLGAGYTYEQYF. J is TRBJ2-7 and V is TRBV28; no reliable D call. This CDR3 has 18 amino acids. With 1 base removed from V and 2 bases from J, the gap between germline ends came to 21 bases. Per the germline V gene, CDR1 is MDHEN and CDR2 is SYDVKM. The full variable domain, completed using reference TRBV28 and TRBJ2-7, is DVKVTQSSRYLVKRTGEKVFLECVQDMDHENMFWYRQDPGLGLRLIYFSYDVKMKEKGDIPEGYSVSREKKERFSLILESASTNQTSMYLCASSLLLLGAGYTYEQYFGPGTRLTVT.

This sequence joins TRBV27 and TRBJ2-7; 7 nucleotides align to TRBD1. Germline trimming cut 0 bases from V and 4 bases from J; bases unmatched to any gene: 3. Germline CDR1 and CDR2: MNHEY and SMNVEV (reference sequence). This CDR3 is 14 amino acids long. The CDR3, as DNA: TGTGCCAGCAGTTTATCAGGGGGCTTGTACGAGCAGTACTTC. Residues: CASSLSGGLYEQYF.

V usage is TRBV9 and J usage is TRBJ2-1, with a possible D match to TRBD2 (5 bases). The V end lost 0 bases, the J end lost 0 bases, and 7 bases lay between the germline ends. The CDR3 runs 15 residues. The germline CDR1 and CDR2 sequences are SGDLS and YYNGEE. The CDR3 reads CASSVAEGSYNEQFF. As DNA, the CDR3 is TGTGCCAGCAGCGTAGCCGAGGGCTCCTACAATGAGCAGTTCTTC.

V is TRBV6-5 and J is TRBJ2-5; D perhaps matches TRBD1 (5 bases). Trimming cost V 6 bases and J 5 bases, with 10 bases left between them. Germline loops: CDR1 MNHEY, CDR2 SVGAGI. CDR3 length: 12 residues. The CDR3 DNA reads as TGTGCCAGCAGAGCAGGGCTGGAGACCCAGTACTTC. It yields the protein CASRAGLETQYF.

The chain employs TRBV4-3 and TRBJ2-3; 7 positions agree with TRBD1. Germline assignment: CDR1 LGHNA and CDR2 YSLEER. With 5 bases clipped from V and 6 bases from J, the junction kept 11 bases outside the gene matches. This CDR3 spans 15 amino acids. The CDR3: CASSSEGGSGDTQYF. For the CDR3, the DNA is TGCGCCAGCAGCTCCGAAGGGGGCTCAGGGGATACGCAGTATTTT.

The V and J genes are TRBV13 and TRBJ1-4; possible D gene TRBD1, 6 bases. Trimming pared 6 bases from V and 9 bases from J, leaving 14 bases between. CDR1 is PRHDT, CDR2 FYEKMQ, per germline (reference sequence). This CDR3 is 13 amino acids long. CDR3 sequence (DNA): TGTGCCAGCAGTGCGGGGGCGATTCAAAAACTGTTTTTT. Amino acid sequence: CASSAGAIQKLFF.

V usage is TRBV5-4 and J usage is TRBJ2-7; 8 bases are shared with TRBD2. Germline values: CDR1 SGHNT, CDR2 YYREEE (reference sequence). With V trimmed by 3 bases and J by 2 bases, 4 bases remained unmatched. The CDR3 has 14 residues. The CDR3 here is CASSSPGGPYEQYF. The CDR3 nucleotides read TGTGCCAGCAGCTCACCGGGGGGGCCCTACGAGCAGTACTTC.

V usage is TRBV3-1 (or the pseudogene TRBV3-2) and J usage is TRBJ1-2; possibly TRBD1 for D (6 bases). V lost 0 bases and J 4 bases, leaving 15 bases between the germline ends. Germline CDR1 is LGHDT and CDR2 is YNNKEL (reference sequence). The CDR3 length is 16 residues. CDR3: CASSQDSGGAGYGYTF. For the CDR3, the DNA is TGTGCCAGCAGCCAAGATTCGGGGGGCGCTGGCTATGGCTACACCTTC.

CDR3 amino acids: CASSRQGAGTGELFF. CDR3 DNA: TGTGCCAGCAGCAGACAGGGGGCGGGTACCGGGGAGCTGTTTTTT. This sequence joins TRBV5-5 and TRBJ2-2; TRBD1 matches 10 bases. This CDR3 contains 15 residues. Trimming took 4 bases from V and 5 from J; bases not matched to a gene: 5. The germline V gene has CDR1 SGHKS and CDR2 YYEKEE (reference sequence). The variable domain in full, with the rest retrieved from reference TRBV5-5 and TRBJ2-2, is DAGVTQSPTHLIKTRGQQVTLRCSPISGHKSVSWYQQVLGQGPQFIFQYYEKEERGRGNFPDRFSARQFPNYSSELNVNALLLGDSALYLCASSRQGAGTGELFFGEGSRLTVL.

CDR3 loop: CASSVGLGVVRPTTDTQYF. CDR3 DNA: TGTGCCAGCAGCGTAGGTTTAGGGGTGGTCCGGCCTACGACGGATACGCAGTATTTT. The chain has TRBV9 and TRBJ2-3; TRBD1 is a possible D gene (5 bases). The V end lost 0 bases, the J end lost 6 bases, and 26 bases lay between the germline ends. Germline V gene lookup returns CDR1 SGDLS and CDR2 YYNGEE. The CDR3 loop spans 19 amino acids.

The chain combines TRBV27 with TRBJ2-7; D not resolved. V was clipped by 5 bases and J by 2 bases, with 7 bases between them. CDR1 MNHEY and CDR2 SMNVEV come from the germline V gene (reference sequence). This CDR3 spans 12 amino acids. For the CDR3, the DNA is TGTGCCAGCAGTGGTACAGCCTACGAGCAGTACTTC. Its translation is CASSGTAYEQYF.

The CDR3 DNA is TGTGCCAGCAGCTCCCCGGGACAGGGGATGAACGAGCAGTACTTC. Encoded protein: CASSSPGQGMNEQYF. The rearrangement links TRBV11-3 to TRBJ2-7, with 10 bases lining up with TRBD1. The V gene end was trimmed by 4 bases and the J gene end by 5 bases; junction bases not matched to a gene: 8. This CDR3 contains 15 residues. The germline gives CDR1 SGHNT, CDR2 YENEEA.

This clone was counted a few times. The chain combines TRBV7-8 with TRBJ1-1; tentatively, D is TRBD1 (5 bases). The CDR3 runs to 14 residues. The germline V and J ends were trimmed by 0 bases and 4 bases, with 9 bases remaining between them. The V gene's germline CDR1 is SGHVS and CDR2 FQNEAQ. CDR3 nucleotide sequence: TGTGCCAGCAGCTTAGCTGGGAGGGGCACTGAAGCTTTCTTT. It yields the protein CASSLAGRGTEAFF.

The genes are TRBV4-3 and TRBJ1-5, with 8 bases matching TRBD1. The CDR3 consists of 14 residues. Germline CDR1 and CDR2: LGHNA and YSLEER. With 5 bases clipped from V and 3 bases from J, the junction kept 3 bases outside the gene matches. CDR3 DNA: TGCGCCAGCAGCATGGACAGGGACAATCAGCCCCAGCATTTT. This encodes CASSMDRDNQPQHF.